Listed below are T cell receptor beta chains from one sample, sequenced in a study of monozygotic twins with cystic fibrosis. The table came from immunoSEQ multiplex PCR; TCRdb's copy has only in-frame clones and leaves some out. The sample shows tens of thousands of clones, approximately 90% of them seen only once. Sequencing used blood. These receptors were collected from a boy aged 2 to 10 with cystic fibrosis. The CDR3 runs from the conserved cysteine through the conserved F or W. D genes are given only for firm matches. For some rows the clone size is stated as once, few or many, or as a class when expanded; others skip it.

J gene,D gene,clone size,V gene,CDR3 DNA,CDR3 protein
TRBJ1-4,.,.,TRBV19,TGTGCCAGTAGTATTGGGGCAACTAATGAAAAACTGTTTTTT,CASSIGATNEKLFF
TRBJ2-7,.,.,TRBV6-1,TGTGCCAGCAGACTAGGGTCCTCCAGCTCCTACGAGCAGTACTTC,CASRLGSSSSYEQYF
TRBJ1-2,.,.,TRBV15,TGTGCCACCAGCAGAGTAGGGAGCGGAGGGGGTTATGGCTACACCTTC,CATSRVGSGGGYGYTF
TRBJ1-5,.,.,TRBV6-5,TGTGCCAGCAGTTACTCTCGGGAAGGTCAGCCCCAGCATTTT,CASSYSREGQPQHF
TRBJ2-1,.,.,TRBV9,TGTGCCAGCAGCGTAGATGGAGGGCAGGGCAATGAGCAGTTCTTC,CASSVDGGQGNEQFF
TRBJ1-4,.,.,TRBV27,TGTGCCAGCATGGGGGTAACTAATGAAAAACTGTTTTTT,CASMGVTNEKLFF
TRBJ1-1,.,.,TRBV9,TGTGCCAGCAGCGGGGACATCACTGAAGCTTTCTTT,CASSGDITEAFF
TRBJ1-2,TRBD1,.,TRBV18,TGTGCCAGCTCCTGGGACAGGGGCGGCTACACCTTC,CASSWDRGGYTF
TRBJ1-2,TRBD1,.,TRBV29-1,TGCAGCGTTGGGGACAGGGTAGGGCGTGATGGCTACACCTTC,CSVGDRVGRDGYTF
TRBJ2-1,TRBD1,.,TRBV29-1,TGCAGCGCTAACGCCGGGACAGGGGACAATGAGCAGTTCTTC,CSANAGTGDNEQFF
TRBJ2-6,.,.,TRBV27,TGTGCCAGCAGTTTAAGTGGGGCCAACGTCCTGACTTTC,CASSLSGANVLTF
TRBJ2-7,TRBD1,.,TRBV10-3,TGTGCCATCAGCCCAGGGGGCTCCTACGAGCAGTACTTC,CAISPGGSYEQYF
TRBJ2-5,.,.,TRBV15,TGTGCCACCAGCAGAGGTGACCGGGGGCGCCAAGAGACCCAGTACTTC,CATSRGDRGRQETQYF
TRBJ1-4,TRBD1,few,TRBV25-1,TGTGCCAGCAGTGAATGGACAGGGGGAGGTAATGAAAAACTGTTTTTT,CASSEWTGGGNEKLFF
TRBJ2-7,.,.,TRBV11-3,TGTGCCAGCAGCTTAGTCCCCTCCTACGAGCAGTACTTC,CASSLVPSYEQYF
TRBJ2-1,.,.,TRBV18,TGTGCCAGCTCACCATTCGGCAATGAGCAGTTCTTC,CASSPFGNEQFF
TRBJ1-1,.,few,TRBV18,TGTGCCAGCTCACCCTCCGTCGAAGCTTTCTTT,CASSPSVEAFF
TRBJ1-1,.,.,TRBV7-2,TGTGCCAGCAGCTCAAGGGCAGCCATGAACACTGAAGCTTTCTTT,CASSSRAAMNTEAFF
TRBJ1-4,.,.,TRBV6-1,TGTGCCAGCAGTGGTCTCGGACTCCTCGTTGCAACTAATGAAAAACTGTTTTTT,CASSGLGLLVATNEKLFF